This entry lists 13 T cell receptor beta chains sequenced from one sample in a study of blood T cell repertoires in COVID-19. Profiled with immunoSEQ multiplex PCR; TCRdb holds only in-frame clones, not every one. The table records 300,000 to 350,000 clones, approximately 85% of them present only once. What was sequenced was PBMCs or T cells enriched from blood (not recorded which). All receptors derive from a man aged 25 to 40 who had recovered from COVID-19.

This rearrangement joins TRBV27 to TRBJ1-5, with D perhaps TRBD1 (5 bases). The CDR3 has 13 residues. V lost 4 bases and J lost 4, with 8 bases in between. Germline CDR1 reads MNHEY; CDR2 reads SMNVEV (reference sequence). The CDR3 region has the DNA TGTGCCAGCAGTTCAGGGTTGAATCAGCCCCAGCATTTT. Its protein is CASSSGLNQPQHF.

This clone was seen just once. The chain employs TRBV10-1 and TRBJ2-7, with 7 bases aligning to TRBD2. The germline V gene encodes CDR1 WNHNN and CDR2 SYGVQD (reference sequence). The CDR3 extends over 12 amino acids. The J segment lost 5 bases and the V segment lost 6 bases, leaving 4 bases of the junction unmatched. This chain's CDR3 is CASSFRGDEQYF. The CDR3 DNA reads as TGCGCCAGCAGCTTTCGGGGGGACGAGCAGTACTTC.

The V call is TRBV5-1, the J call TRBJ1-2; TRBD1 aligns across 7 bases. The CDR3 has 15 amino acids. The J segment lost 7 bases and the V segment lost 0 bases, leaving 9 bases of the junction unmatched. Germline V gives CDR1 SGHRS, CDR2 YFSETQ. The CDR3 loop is CASSLDVDRDSGYTF. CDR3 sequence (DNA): TGCGCCAGCAGCTTGGACGTCGACAGGGATTCTGGCTACACCTTC. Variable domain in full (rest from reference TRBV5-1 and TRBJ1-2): KAGVTQTPRYLIKTRGQQVTLSCSPISGHRSVSWYQQTPGQGLQFLFEYFSETQRNKGNFPGRFSGRQFSNSRSEMNVSTLELGDSALYLCASSLDVDRDSGYTFGSGTRLTVV.

The CDR3 is CASSSTGTPNEQFF. CDR3 coding DNA: TGTGCCAGCAGCTCTACCGGGACTCCAAATGAGCAGTTCTTC. The chain couples TRBV7-2 to TRBJ2-1; weak D call: TRBD2 (6 bases). The ends were cut back, 4 bases at V and 7 bases at J, with 14 bases in the middle. In germline, CDR1 is SGHTA, CDR2 FQGNSA. The CDR3 contains 14 residues.

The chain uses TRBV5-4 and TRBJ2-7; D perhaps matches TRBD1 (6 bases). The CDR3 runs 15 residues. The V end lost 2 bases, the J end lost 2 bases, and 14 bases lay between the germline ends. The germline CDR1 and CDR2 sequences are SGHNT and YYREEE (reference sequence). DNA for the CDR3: TGTGCCAGCAGCTTATTAGGGACACCCCCCTACGAGCAGTACTTC. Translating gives CASSLLGTPPYEQYF.

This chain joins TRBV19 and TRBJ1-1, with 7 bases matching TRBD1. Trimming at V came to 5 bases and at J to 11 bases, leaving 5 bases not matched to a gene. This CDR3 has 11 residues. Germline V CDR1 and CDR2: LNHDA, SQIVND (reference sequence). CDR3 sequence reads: CASSLTGEAFF. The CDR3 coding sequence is TGTGCCAGTAGTCTTACAGGGGAGGCTTTCTTT.

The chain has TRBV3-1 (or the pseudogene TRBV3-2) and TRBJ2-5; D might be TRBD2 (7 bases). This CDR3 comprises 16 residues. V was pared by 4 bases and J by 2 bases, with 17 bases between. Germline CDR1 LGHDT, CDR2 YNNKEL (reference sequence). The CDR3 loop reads CASSLVGGGGQETQYF. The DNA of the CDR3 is TGTGCCAGCAGCCTGGTGGGGGGCGGGGGACAAGAGACCCAGTACTTC.

CDR3 bases: TGCGCCAGCAGCCCCGGGACTAGCGGGGGGGCAATTGGTTACGAGCAGTACTTC. This sequence encodes CASSPGTSGGAIGYEQYF. This chain connects TRBV4-3 to TRBJ2-7, with TRBD2 matching over 16 bases. Per the germline V gene, CDR1 is LGHNA and CDR2 is YSLEER. The CDR3 has 18 residues. Trimming took 4 bases from V and 4 from J; bases not matched to a gene: 10.

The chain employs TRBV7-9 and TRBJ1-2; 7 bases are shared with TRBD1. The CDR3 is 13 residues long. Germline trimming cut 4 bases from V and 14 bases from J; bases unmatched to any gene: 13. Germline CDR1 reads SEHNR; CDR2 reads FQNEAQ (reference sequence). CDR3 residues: CASSSSLDRAVTF. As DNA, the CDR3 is TGTGCCAGCAGCTCGAGTCTCGACAGGGCTGTAACCTTC.

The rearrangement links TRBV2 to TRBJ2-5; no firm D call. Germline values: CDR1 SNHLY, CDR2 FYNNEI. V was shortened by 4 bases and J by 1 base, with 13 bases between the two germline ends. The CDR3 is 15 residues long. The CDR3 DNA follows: TGTGCCAGCAGTGGGCAAGACGGGTTCCAAGAGACCCAGTACTTC. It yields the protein CASSGQDGFQETQYF.

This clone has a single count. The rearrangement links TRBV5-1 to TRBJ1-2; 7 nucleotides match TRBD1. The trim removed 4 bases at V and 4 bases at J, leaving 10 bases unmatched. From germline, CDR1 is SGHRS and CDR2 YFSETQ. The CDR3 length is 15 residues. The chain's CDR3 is CASSNPTGIFYGYTF. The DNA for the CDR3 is TGCGCCAGCAGCAACCCGACAGGGATCTTCTATGGCTACACCTTC.

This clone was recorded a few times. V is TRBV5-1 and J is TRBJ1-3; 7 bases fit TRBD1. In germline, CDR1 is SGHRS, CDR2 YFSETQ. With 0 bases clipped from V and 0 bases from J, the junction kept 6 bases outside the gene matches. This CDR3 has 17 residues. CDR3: CASSLDPGQNSGNTIYF. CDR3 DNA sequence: TGCGCCAGCAGCTTGGATCCGGGACAGAACTCTGGAAACACCATATATTTT.

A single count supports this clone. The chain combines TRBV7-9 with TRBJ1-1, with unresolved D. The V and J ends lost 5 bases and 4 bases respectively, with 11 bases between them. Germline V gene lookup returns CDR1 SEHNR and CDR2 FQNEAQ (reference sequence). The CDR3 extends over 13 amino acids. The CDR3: CASSGEFGTEAFF. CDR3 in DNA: TGTGCCAGCAGCGGGGAGTTCGGCACTGAAGCTTTCTTT.